These 32 T cell receptor beta chains share one sample of origin, sequenced in a study of CD8 T cells in ankylosing spondylitis. TCRdb fed the 5' RACE reads into MiXCR, producing one record per CDR3 protein. Of more than 150,000 distinct CDR3 sequences listed, 9.5% to 15% are singletons. Sequences were obtained from blood, either unsorted or a sorted T cell fraction (not recorded which). These receptor sequences come from a male donor with ankylosing spondylitis or in good health (not recorded which).

This clonotype has only a few counts. This chain links TRBV27 with TRBJ2-7; the D is unclear. This CDR3 contains 13 residues. From germline, CDR1 is MNHEY and CDR2 SMNVEV (reference sequence). The V and J ends lost 0 bases and 5 bases respectively, with 8 bases between them. Here the CDR3 reads CASSLSGPHEQYF. For the CDR3, the DNA is TGTGCCAGCAGTTTATCCGGGCCGCACGAGCAGTACTTC.

This sequence joins TRBV2 and TRBJ1-3; D perhaps matches TRBD1 (5 bases). The germline V gene has CDR1 SNHLY and CDR2 FYNNEI. The CDR3 runs 15 residues. V was shortened by 8 bases and J by 5 bases, with 19 bases between the two germline ends. CDR3 sequence: CASGFPGSGRNTIYF. The CDR3 coding sequence is TGTGCCAGCGGTTTTCCAGGGTCCGGAAGAAACACCATATATTTT.

The chain carries TRBV7-9 and TRBJ2-7; the match to TRBD1 covers 7 bases. The germline V gene has CDR1 SEHNR and CDR2 FQNEAQ (reference sequence). CDR3 size: 17 residues. Trimming cost V 5 bases and J 3 bases; bases outside gene matches: 16. CDR3 sequence (DNA): TGTGCCAGCAGCCCACACCGCCGACAGGGTCTGGTCTACGAGCAGTACTTC. Its translation is CASSPHRRQGLVYEQYF.

In this sample, this clonotype turned up many times. V usage is TRBV3-1 and J usage is TRBJ1-1, with 7 positions matching TRBD1. V shed 0 bases, J shed 4 bases, and the junction held 11 bases outside the gene matches. CDR1 is LGHDT, CDR2 YNNKEL, per germline (reference sequence). CDR3 length equals 17 residues. The DNA of the CDR3 is TGTGCCAGCAGCCAAGATAGGGAGGGGGCCTGGGGCACTGAAGCTTTCTTT. Protein sequence: CASSQDREGAWGTEAFF.

The chain recombines TRBV7-2 with TRBJ2-1; D remains ambiguous. CDR1 and CDR2 from the germline V gene are SGHTA and FQGNSA. V dropped 2 bases and J dropped 4 bases, with 9 bases sitting between them. The CDR3 extends over 14 amino acids. This chain's CDR3 is CASSLIYSYNEQFF. The DNA for the CDR3 is TGTGCCAGCAGCTTAATCTACTCATACAATGAGCAGTTCTTC.

At least ten counts were recorded for this clonotype. The chain links TRBV4-1 to TRBJ2-1, with no clear D. From germline, CDR1 is MGHRA and CDR2 YSYEKL. CDR3 size: 13 residues. V lost 2 bases to trimming and J lost 16 bases, with 18 bases between them. In nucleotides, the CDR3 is TGCGCCAGCAGCCAAACCCGGACGGCTCAGCTCTTCTTC. Its translation is CASSQTRTAQLFF.

Here the CDR3 reads CASSLATGVNTEAFF. The CDR3 nucleotides are TGTGCCAGCAGCTTGGCGACGGGGGTGAACACTGAAGCTTTCTTT. The chain links TRBV5-6 to TRBJ1-1; maybe TRBD1 (5 bases). Trimming cost V 0 bases and J 0 bases, with 9 bases left between them. CDR3 size: 15 residues. Germline V gene sequence: CDR1 SGHDT, CDR2 YYEEEE. The full variable domain, its missing parts supplied by reference TRBV5-6 and TRBJ1-1, is DAGVTQSPTHLIKTRGQQVTLRCSPKSGHDTVSWYQQALGQGPQFIFQYYEEEERQRGNFPDRFSGHQFPNYSSELNVNALLLGDSALYLCASSLATGVNTEAFFGQGTRLTVV.

This clonotype was found many times. The V call is TRBV4-1, the J call TRBJ1-1, with D maybe TRBD1 (5 bases). The CDR3 length is 13 residues. Germline CDR1 reads MGHRA; CDR2 reads YSYEKL. The ends were cut back, 4 bases at V and 6 bases at J, with 12 bases in the middle. The CDR3 loop is CASSPGPRSEAFF. DNA of the CDR3: TGCGCCAGCAGCCCGGGGCCGCGATCTGAAGCTTTCTTT.

This clonotype is termed medium-sized. This chain links TRBV11-2 with TRBJ1-2; no clear D. The germline gives CDR1 SGHAT, CDR2 FQNNGV. The ends were cut back, 5 bases at V and 0 bases at J, with 16 bases in the middle. The CDR3 length is 16 residues. This CDR3 is CASSPTIHGANYGYTF. CDR3 nucleotides: TGTGCCAGCAGCCCTACTATACACGGAGCTAACTATGGCTACACCTTC.

This clonotype was picked up a small number of times. V is TRBV7-9 and J is TRBJ2-2, with TRBD2 matching 8 bases. CDR1 is SEHNR, CDR2 FQNEAQ, per germline (reference sequence). CDR3 length: 15 amino acids. V gave up 4 bases and J gave up 0 bases; unmatched junction bases: 1. CDR3 in amino acids: CASSSSGSNTGELFF. The DNA of the CDR3 is TGTGCCAGCAGCTCTAGCGGGTCGAACACCGGGGAGCTGTTTTTT.

The V gene is TRBV19, the J gene TRBJ2-7; no clear D. The CDR3 totals 14 residues. Per the germline V gene, CDR1 is LNHDA and CDR2 is SQIVND (reference sequence). Trimming took 7 bases from V and 0 from J, leaving 13 bases between them. The DNA for the CDR3 is TGTGCCAGTATCCTGGGCCCCAGCTCCTACGAGCAGTACTTC. Protein sequence: CASILGPSSYEQYF.

This clonotype was observed a few times. The chain combines TRBV28 with TRBJ2-1; 7 bases agree with TRBD2. The germline CDR1 and CDR2 sequences are MDHEN and SYDVKM. The length of the CDR3 is 18 residues. V shed 5 bases, J shed 9 bases, and the junction held 22 bases outside the gene matches. CDR3 loop: CASSPPLLRELTGGEQFF. The CDR3 coding sequence is TGTGCCAGCAGTCCGCCGTTGTTGCGGGAGTTAACTGGTGGTGAGCAGTTCTTC.

The table lists this clonotype with a few counts. CDR3 loop: CASSLRTRDEQFF. DNA of the CDR3: TGTGCCAGCAGTTTAAGGACCAGGGATGAGCAGTTCTTC. The rearrangement links TRBV12-3 or TRBV12-4 to TRBJ2-1, with D possibly matching TRBD1 (5 bases). The CDR3 runs to 13 residues. Trimming removed 2 bases from V and 8 bases from J, with 10 bases in between.

This chain links TRBV20-1 with TRBJ2-2; 14 nucleotides line up with TRBD2. This CDR3 contains 17 residues. J was trimmed by 6 bases and V by 6 bases; bases with no gene match: 12. Germline CDR1 DFQATT, CDR2 SNEGSKA (reference sequence). The CDR3 nucleotides read TGCAGTGCAGTGACTAGCGGGGGGGCCGAAAAGGCCGGGGAGCTGTTTTTT. Its protein is CSAVTSGGAEKAGELFF.

This clonotype was counted many times. The chain carries TRBV7-6 and TRBJ2-7; the D is unclear. The CDR3 consists of 12 residues. CDR1 and CDR2 from the germline V gene are SGHVS and FNYEAQ. Between the trimmed V and J ends, which lost 10 bases and 1 base, there was a span of 11 bases. The CDR3 reads CAIYETSYEQYF. DNA for the CDR3: TGTGCCATTTACGAGACGTCCTACGAGCAGTACTTC.

This chain joins TRBV30 and TRBJ2-6; perhaps D is TRBD1 or TRBD2 (5 bases each). V was cut by 4 bases and J by 0 bases, with 13 bases left in between. CDR1 is GTSNPN and CDR2 is SVGIG in the germline V gene (reference sequence). The CDR3 sequence is 16 residues long. Written as DNA, the CDR3 is TGTGCCTGGACCGGGACGGGAAGCTCTGGGGCCAACGTCCTGACTTTC. Protein: CAWTGTGSSGANVLTF.

This clonotype was found many times. This chain joins TRBV27 and TRBJ2-7, with no clear D. The V and J ends lost 5 bases and 0 bases respectively, with 11 bases between them. CDR1 MNHEY and CDR2 SMNVEV come from the germline V gene (reference sequence). The CDR3 is 14 residues long. The CDR3 region has the DNA TGTGCCAGCAGTCCAACACAGCCCTCCTACGAGCAGTACTTC. Its translation: CASSPTQPSYEQYF.

In DNA, the CDR3 is TGTGCCAGCAGCGCCGGGATCCTCTGCTATGAGCAGTTCTTC. This sequence encodes CASSAGILCYEQFF. This sequence joins TRBV5-6 and TRBJ2-1; TRBD2 is a possible D gene (5 bases). This CDR3 spans 14 amino acids. CDR1 is SGHDT and CDR2 is YYEEEE in the germline V gene. V lost 4 bases and J 8 bases, leaving 16 bases between the germline ends.

The chain links TRBV27 to TRBJ2-7; 12 positions match TRBD1. This CDR3 region has 14 residues. Germline V CDR1 and CDR2: MNHEY, SMNVEV (reference sequence). V lost 3 bases to trimming and J lost 8 bases; unmatched junction nucleotides: 5. The CDR3 nucleotides read TGTGCCAGCAGTTTCGGGACAGGGGGCGGTCAGCAGTACTTC. It translates to CASSFGTGGGQQYF.

This clonotype has a handful of counts. The rearrangement joins TRBV10-2 to TRBJ1-1; 9 nucleotides line up with TRBD1. This CDR3 has 18 amino acids. CDR1 is WSHSY, CDR2 SAAADI, per germline. The J segment lost 2 bases and the V segment lost 8 bases, leaving 18 bases of the junction unmatched. CDR3 sequence reads: CASGTGTGLTSRNTEAFF. The DNA of the CDR3 is TGCGCCAGCGGGACCGGGACAGGGCTTACGTCGCGCAACACTGAAGCTTTCTTT.

The gene calls are TRBV27 and TRBJ2-7, with D perhaps being TRBD1 or TRBD2 (5 bases each). Germline V gene lookup returns CDR1 MNHEY and CDR2 SMNVEV (reference sequence). V lost 1 base, J lost 5 bases, and 12 bases lay in between. The CDR3 runs to 14 residues. The CDR3 here is CASSLLGVGHEQYF. Written as DNA, the CDR3 is TGTGCCAGCAGTTTATTGGGGGTTGGCCACGAGCAGTACTTC.

This clonotype has just a few counts. The rearrangement links TRBV15 to TRBJ2-3, with 9 bases that match TRBD2. Trimming took 1 base from V and 2 from J; bases not matched to a gene: 4. There are 16 residues in the CDR3. CDR1 is LNHNV, CDR2 YYDKDF, per germline (reference sequence). This CDR3 reads CATSRGLAVHTDTQYF. In nucleotides, the CDR3 is TGTGCCACCAGCAGAGGACTAGCGGTACACACAGATACGCAGTATTTT.

The chain uses TRBV20-1 and TRBJ1-2; 7 positions match TRBD1. V dropped 8 bases and J dropped 2; count of bases not matched to a gene: 2. CDR3 length: 11 amino acids. The V gene's germline CDR1 is DFQATT and CDR2 SNEGSKA (reference sequence). CDR3 in amino acids: CSSTGNYGYTF. The CDR3 DNA follows: TGCAGTTCGACAGGGAACTATGGCTACACCTTC.

The chain carries TRBV27 and TRBJ2-2; the match to TRBD2 covers 8 bases. The CDR3 runs to 16 residues. CDR1 and CDR2 from the germline V gene are MNHEY and SMNVEV (reference sequence). The V gene end was trimmed by 7 bases and the J gene end by 6 bases; junction bases not matched to a gene: 13. The CDR3 loop reads CASTPSDSGNAGELFF. The CDR3 nucleotides read TGTGCCAGCACCCCGTCGGATAGCGGGAATGCCGGGGAGCTGTTTTTT.

This clonotype has a count of ten or more. The chain combines TRBV29-1 with TRBJ2-1, with 10 bases matching TRBD1. The germline V gene encodes CDR1 SQVTM and CDR2 ANQGSEA. The CDR3 has 16 amino acids. V trimming: 0 bases; J trimming: 4 bases; junction bases outside the gene matches: 6. The CDR3 loop is CSVEDPPGQGYNEQFF. The CDR3 DNA follows: TGCAGCGTTGAAGACCCTCCGGGACAGGGGTACAATGAGCAGTTCTTC.

This clonotype was seen more than once but under ten times. This sequence joins TRBV12-3 or TRBV12-4 and TRBJ2-1; 8 bases line up with TRBD2. The J segment lost 7 bases and the V segment lost 7 bases, leaving 6 bases of the junction unmatched. This CDR3 contains 13 residues. The CDR3 DNA reads TGTGCCAGCAATTCCGGACTAGCAAATGAGCAGTTCTTC. It encodes CASNSGLANEQFF.

The chain employs TRBV7-9 and TRBJ2-3; TRBD2 agrees at 9 bases. Germline trimming cut 0 bases from V and 1 base from J; bases unmatched to any gene: 5. Germline-derived CDR1 and CDR2 are SEHNR and FQNEAQ (reference sequence). This CDR3 region has 17 residues. This CDR3 is CASSLAMERGGTDTQYF. CDR3 in DNA: TGTGCCAGCAGCTTAGCAATGGAGCGGGGGGGCACAGATACGCAGTATTTT.

This clonotype was seen more than once but under ten times. The chain links TRBV7-9 to TRBJ2-1; 7 nucleotides align to TRBD1. The germline CDR1 and CDR2 sequences are SEHNR and FQNEAQ (reference sequence). This CDR3 comprises 17 residues. J lost 3 bases, V lost 5 bases, and 13 bases had no gene match. The CDR3 bases are TGTGCCAGCAGCGGAGTCTCCCGAGACAGGGACTACAATGAGCAGTTCTTC. Its translation: CASSGVSRDRDYNEQFF. Looking up the rest from reference TRBV7-9 and TRBJ2-1 gives the full variable domain: DTGVSQNPRHKITKRGQNVTFRCDPISEHNRLYWYRQTLGQGPEFLTYFQNEAQLEKSRLLSDRFSAERPKGSFSTLEIQRTEQGDSAMYLCASSGVSRDRDYNEQFFGPGTRLTVL.

The chain has TRBV4-2 and TRBJ2-7; D is ambiguous. Trimming pared 4 bases from V and 2 bases from J, leaving 15 bases between. The CDR3 is made up of 15 amino acids. CDR1 is LGHNA and CDR2 is YNFKEQ in the germline V gene. The CDR3 is CASSPRDGDTYEQYF. The CDR3 DNA follows: TGTGCCAGCAGCCCTAGAGATGGGGATACCTACGAGCAGTACTTC.

There are many counts of this clonotype. The rearrangement uses TRBV12-3 or TRBV12-4 and TRBJ1-2; D is undetermined. The CDR3 loop spans 11 amino acids. V was pared by 1 base and J by 8 bases, with 5 bases between. DNA of the CDR3: TGTGCCAGCAGTTTAGGAGGGGGCTACACCTTC. It is translated as CASSLGGGYTF.

This clonotype was counted between two and nine times. The chain joins TRBV2 to TRBJ2-3, with D uncertain. Germline CDR1 and CDR2: SNHLY and FYNNEI. The V end was cut by 1 base, the J end by 5 bases, with 13 bases between. CDR3 size: 15 residues. CDR3 region: CASSEGGAKLDTQYF. The CDR3 region has the DNA TGTGCCAGCAGTGAAGGCGGAGCGAAACTAGATACGCAGTATTTT.

This clonotype was recorded a few times. The gene calls are TRBV10-3 and TRBJ2-1; D is unresolved. V lost 8 bases, J lost 5 bases, and 10 bases lay in between. Germline V gives CDR1 ENHRY, CDR2 SYGVKD. The CDR3 extends over 12 amino acids. CDR3 DNA sequence: TGTGCCATCTGGAGCGAGAACAATGAGCAGTTCTTC. Its protein product is CAIWSENNEQFF.